This paragraph reports one T cell receptor beta chain. Its target is not known. These data are taken from a study of T cell responses to AZD1222 COVID-19 vaccine. The protocol was immunoSEQ multiplex PCR, while the TCRdb copy is restricted to in-frame clones and leaves out a portion. The sample lists around 130,000 clones, about 90% seen once, with 5.4% in the top ten. Study-level findings and limits: Repertoires were obtained only post-peak T cell response.

This CDR3 comprises 17 residues. The V end lost 3 bases, the J end lost 0 bases, and 15 bases lay between the germline ends. CDR1 is MDHEN, CDR2 SYDVKM, per germline. The sequence came from an adult in good health. This chain links TRBV28 with TRBJ1-5; a weak D match, TRBD1 (5 bases). Sequenced material: peripheral blood, taken on day 0 of AZD1222 vaccination. CDR3 sequence (DNA): TGTGCCAGCAGTTTTGGGGCACAGCGTTATAGCAATCAGCCCCAGCATTTT. As protein: CASSFGAQRYSNQPQHF.